The sequence of this TCR beta chain was determined in a study of T cell repertoires in cytomegalovirus infection. Study-level background: In public TCR beta signatures, there were indications of both CMV infection and matching HLA type. The study, taken as a whole, reports: Cumulated frequencies of public TCR beta families served to identify carriers of CMV plus the relevant HLA. In two of eight donors, the top clonotype was HLA-C-restricted CMV-specific.

The germline V and J ends were trimmed by 0 bases and 3 bases, with 3 bases remaining between them. The CDR3 is made up of 13 amino acids. Per the germline V gene, CDR1 is MDHEN and CDR2 is SYDVKM. Each CDR3 protein gets one entry after TCRdb re-called the reads with MiXCR. Among roughly 630,000 distinct CDR3 sequences listed, 20% to 25% were seen once. Regarding this clonotype: Its antigen is not identified.

The sample taken for sequencing was CD8+ T cells from PBMCs. The receptor was derived from a human donor in good health (CMV status not recorded). Some clones in this sample may be carry-over from other donors' samples. V usage is TRBV28 and J usage is TRBJ1-5, with D uncertain. CDR3 sequence: CASSLWNNQPQHF. CDR3 sequence (DNA): TGTGCCAGCAGTTTATGGAACAATCAGCCCCAGCATTTT.